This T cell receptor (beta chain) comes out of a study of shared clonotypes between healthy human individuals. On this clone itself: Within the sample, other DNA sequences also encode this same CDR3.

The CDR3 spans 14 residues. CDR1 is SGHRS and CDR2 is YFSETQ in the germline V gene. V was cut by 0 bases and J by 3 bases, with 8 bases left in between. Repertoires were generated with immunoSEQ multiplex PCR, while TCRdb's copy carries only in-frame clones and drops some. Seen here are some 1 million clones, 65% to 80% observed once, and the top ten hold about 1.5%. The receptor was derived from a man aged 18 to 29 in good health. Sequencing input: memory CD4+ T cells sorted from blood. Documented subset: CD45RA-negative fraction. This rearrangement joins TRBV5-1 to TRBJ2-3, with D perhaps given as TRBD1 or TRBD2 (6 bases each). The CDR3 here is CASSLEGGTDTQYF. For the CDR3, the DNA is TGCGCCAGCAGCTTGGAGGGGGGTACAGATACGCAGTATTTT.